Detailed here is one T cell receptor beta chain. It lacks a known antigen. No per-base quality is available; no much larger clone lies one base away. The CDR3 regions of human TCRbeta chains were analyzed by immunosequencing. For the original study's pipeline: Repertoire TCRs were checked for matches against a reference library of SARS-CoV-2-specific TCRs that had been generated using the MIRA antigen-specificity platform. Breadth meant the fraction of unique TCRs that were SARS-CoV-2-associated, whereas depth meant the fraction of total T cells that were SARS-CoV-2-associated. Using the MIRA data, every spike-specific TCR was mapped to the spike region that the TCR reacted to and assigned to either a CD4 or a CD8 class. Log10-transformed breadth and depth values were compared by one-way ANOVA with Sidak's multiple comparisons tests. Here the immuneACCESS table is served through TCRdb, limited to in-frame sequences with V and J called. Missing clones are a known gap in these copies; in checked studies unresolved V genes cover under half, and the rest lacks a known reason. V and J calls and clone size follow that table, whereas D and trimming were derived from the DNA. The sample profile shows about 180,000 clones; 85% to 90% of them were found once. The ten biggest clones cover roughly 11% of the sample.

A distance of 12 bases separates the germline ends of V and J, which lose 4 bases and 6 bases respectively. The germline V gene supplies CDR1 SGHTA and CDR2 FQGTGA. Its CDR3 holds 13 amino acids, cysteine through phenylalanine. The entry retains the CDR3 DNA only, 39 bases that are in frame from base 1. Sample time point, as interpreted from the label and publication: about 28 days (+/-7) after the second vaccine dose. AZD1222 recipients with second doses at about 4 weeks or about 12 weeks were pooled, because spike-specific TCR depth and breadth did not differ between schedules. Vaccinee samples came from UK trials COV001 and COV002, including a single-blind randomized controlled phase 2/3 trial of AZD1222 (ChAdOx1 nCoV-19) in healthy adults. Trial participant PBMC samples were collected at day 0 and day 28 after the second dose for TCRbeta chain sequencing. The sample belongs to a study of T cell responses to AZD1222 COVID-19 vaccine (dated by TCRdb to the early 2020s). Regarding the research as a whole: TCR sequencing was performed for roughly 250 trial participants, of whom 207 were given two doses of AZD1222 and around 25 were given two doses of MenACWY control vaccine. Trial participants were enrolled by age into 18-55, 56-69 and 70-plus year subgroups, with about 150, 28 and 57 TCR-sequenced participants respectively.

General findings and caveats noted by the study authors: CD4 TCRs associated with the vaccine covered the entire spike protein, and the dominant responses were in regions 160-218 and 743-854. After two AZD1222 doses, both the breadth and the depth of spike-specific TCRs were significantly higher than at day 0 and than in MenACWY recipients. The 56-69-year group was small, and its depth increase did not reach significance, likely because of low power. Participants were mostly white British, with more females than males. The authors suggested clonal diversity may have been underestimated. Only a handful of AZD1222 recipients were SARS-CoV-2 seropositive at baseline, limiting conclusions about previously exposed vaccinees. Epitopes outside the regions mutated in the B.1.351 and B.1.1.7 variants were reportedly recognized by nearly half of the unique spike-specific TCRs. Because no day 14 peak-response samples were available, the repertoires could be characterized only after the peak T cell response.

This receptor was obtained from an adult who received the AZD1222 COVID-19 vaccine. Here the sequenced sample was peripheral blood, taken 28 days after the second AZD1222 dose. The rearrangement combines TRBV7-3 with TRBJ1-2; TRBD1 is perhaps the D gene, given 6 matching bases. CDR3 protein: CASSSRGRDGYTF. The nucleotides read TGTGCCAGCAGCTCCAGGGGTCGGGATGGCTACACCTTC.